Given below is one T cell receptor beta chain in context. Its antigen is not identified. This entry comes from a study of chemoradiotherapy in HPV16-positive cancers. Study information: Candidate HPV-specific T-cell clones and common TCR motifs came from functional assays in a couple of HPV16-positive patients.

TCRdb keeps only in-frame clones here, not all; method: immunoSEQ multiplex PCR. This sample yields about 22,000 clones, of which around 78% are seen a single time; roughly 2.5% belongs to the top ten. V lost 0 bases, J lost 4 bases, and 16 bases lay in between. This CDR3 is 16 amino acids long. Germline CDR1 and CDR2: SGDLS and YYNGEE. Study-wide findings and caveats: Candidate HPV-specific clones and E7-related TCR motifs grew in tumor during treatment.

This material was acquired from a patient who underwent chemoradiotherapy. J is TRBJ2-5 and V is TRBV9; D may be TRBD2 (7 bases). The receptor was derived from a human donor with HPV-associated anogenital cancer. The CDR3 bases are TGTGCCAGCAGCGTAGGATCGGACCGGGGGGCAGAGACCCAGTACTTC. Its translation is CASSVGSDRGAETQYF.